This T cell receptor beta chain was recorded in a study of tumor-infiltrating lymphocytes in primary liver carcinoma. Study-wide results and limits: Tumor top-250-clone fraction significantly exceeded that of blood (p = 0.039). Researchers found tumor-adjacent and tumor-blood pairs overlapped less than tumor region pairs.

The study co-extracted DNA and RNA from 20-30 mg of unsorted bulk tissue. Resecting the tumor surgically was how the patients' primary liver carcinoma was treated. This clonotype was observed many times. Its cognate antigen is unknown. Priming with a constant-region primer yielded TCR beta cDNA from roughly 0.45 ug total RNA. ARM-PCR was slightly modified, and three nested multiplex PCR rounds with it gave rise to the TCR beta libraries. The first two PCR rounds, roughly 11 cycles each, used TRBV1-TRBV30 forward primers and a C-beta reverse primer. TCRdb passed the multiplex PCR reads through MiXCR, listing each CDR3 protein once. The data show approximately 88,000 distinct CDR3 sequences, with around 70% seen just once and around 26% held by the top ten. V was clipped by 4 bases and J by 4 bases; unmatched bases: 9. Germline V lookup: CDR1 MDHEN, CDR2 SYDVKM. CDR3 length equals 16 residues.

J is TRBJ1-2 and V is TRBV28; 10 positions match TRBD1. The clonotype comes from a man between 40 and 49 years old with primary liver carcinoma and hepatitis B virus infection. The specimen sequenced was tumor-adjacent normal liver tissue. Here the CDR3 reads CASSSGTGDKGYGYTF. CDR3 in DNA: TGTGCCAGCAGTTCCGGGACAGGGGATAAGGGCTATGGCTACACCTTC.